The 28 T cell receptor beta chains reported below all come from one sample, sequenced in a study of early T cells in non-severe SARS-CoV-2 infection. MiXCR was run by TCRdb on the 5' RACE reads, yielding one entry per CDR3 protein. The data hold 30,000 to 40,000 distinct CDR3 sequences, with approximately 4.6% observed a single time. Sequencing was carried out using whole blood. Source of these receptors: an adult who was a healthcare worker with PCR-confirmed SARS-CoV-2 infection or an uninfected control (not recorded which).

This clonotype was seen repeatedly, ten times or more. V and J are TRBV12-3 or TRBV12-4 and TRBJ2-1, with 12 bases matching TRBD1. The ends lost 6 bases at V and 9 bases at J; junction bases unmatched: 9. The CDR3 is 15 amino acids. CDR3: CASRFGTGGNGEQFF. DNA of the CDR3: TGTGCCAGCAGGTTCGGGACAGGGGGCAACGGTGAGCAGTTCTTC.

This clonotype was counted ten times or more. CDR3 DNA sequence: TGCGCCAGCAGTGTCCTCAGGAGAGGCTACACCTTC. As protein: CASSVLRRGYTF. V gene TRBV23-1 combines with J gene TRBJ1-2; D gene ambiguous. TRBV23-1 is sorted into the ORF group, with uncertain function. The CDR3 is 12 amino acids. Trimming shortened V by 5 bases and J by 8 bases, and 12 bases separated the two germline ends.

In this sample, this clonotype turned up a few times. V and J are TRBV3-1 and TRBJ2-2; D is unresolved. Between the trimmed V and J ends, which lost 3 bases and 7 bases, there was a span of 3 bases. CDR3 size: 11 residues. Germline assignment: CDR1 LGHDT and CDR2 YNNKEL (reference sequence). The CDR3 here is CASSQVGELFF. CDR3 bases: TGTGCCAGCAGCCAGGTCGGGGAGCTGTTTTTT.

The table lists this clonotype with many counts. The J gene is TRBJ2-5, the V gene TRBV11-2; D perhaps matches TRBD1 (5 bases). V shed 1 base and J shed 4 bases, with 10 bases lying between them. CDR1 is SGHAT and CDR2 is FQNNGV in the germline V gene. The CDR3 has 14 amino acids. The chain's CDR3 is CASSLAIQGETQYF. The CDR3 DNA sequence: TGTGCCAGCAGCTTAGCTATCCAGGGAGAGACCCAGTACTTC.

The chain carries TRBV10-3 and TRBJ1-6; possibly TRBD1 for D (6 bases). This CDR3 contains 13 residues. Germline V gives CDR1 ENHRY, CDR2 SYGVKD. The V end was cut by 11 bases, the J end by 7 bases, with 15 bases between. DNA for the CDR3: TGTGCCGCCGGGGGCGCGCCCAATTCACCCCTCCACTTT. Its translation is CAAGGAPNSPLHF.

This clonotype appeared many times. V usage is TRBV20-1 and J usage is TRBJ2-1, with no clear D. The CDR3 has 13 residues. Germline assignment: CDR1 DFQATT and CDR2 SNEGSKA (reference sequence). V was cut by 2 bases and J by 8 bases, with 13 bases left in between. The CDR3 DNA follows: TGCAGTGCTAGAAAACCCCCTGAAGATGAGCAGTTCTTC. This sequence encodes CSARKPPEDEQFF.

This clonotype has at least ten counts. V and J are TRBV18 and TRBJ1-6; D call uncertain. V lost 2 bases and J 5 bases, leaving 10 bases between the germline ends. The V gene's germline CDR1 is KGHSH and CDR2 LQKENI. The CDR3 totals 15 residues. The CDR3 spells CASSPVQADNSPLHF. For the CDR3, the DNA is TGTGCCAGCTCACCAGTGCAGGCGGATAATTCACCCCTCCACTTT.

This clonotype has ten or more counts. The V call is TRBV5-1, the J call TRBJ2-6; tentatively, D is TRBD1 (5 bases). The V end was cut by 4 bases, the J end by 2 bases, with 10 bases between. CDR1 is SGHRS, CDR2 YFSETQ, per germline. The CDR3 is 15 amino acids. CDR3 region: CASSARVTGANVLTF. For the CDR3, the DNA is TGCGCCAGCAGCGCCAGGGTAACTGGGGCCAACGTCCTGACTTTC.

The rearrangement links TRBV12-3 or TRBV12-4 to TRBJ2-2, with 13 bases lining up with TRBD2. The CDR3 is made up of 15 amino acids. V shed 5 bases and J 6 bases; nucleotides not matched to a gene: 3. The chain's CDR3 is CASSKLAGGPGELFF. CDR3 coding DNA: TGTGCCAGCAGTAAACTAGCGGGGGGGCCCGGGGAGCTGTTTTTT.

This clonotype has at least ten counts. The chain has TRBV13 and TRBJ2-1; D is tentatively TRBD1 or TRBD2 (6 bases each). The CDR3 is 15 amino acids. Germline CDR1 reads PRHDT; CDR2 reads FYEKMQ (reference sequence). Trimming removed 3 bases from V and 7 bases from J, with 16 bases in between. The CDR3 loop reads CASSLWGAAVNEQFF. For the CDR3, the DNA is TGTGCCAGCAGCTTGTGGGGGGCCGCTGTAAATGAGCAGTTCTTC.

At least ten counts were recorded for this clonotype. The V and J genes are TRBV30 and TRBJ1-2; 9 positions agree with TRBD1. The CDR3 has 15 amino acids. Per germline, CDR1 GTSNPN and CDR2 SVGIG (reference sequence). Trimming cost V 1 base and J 8 bases; bases outside gene matches: 11. CDR3 DNA sequence: TGTGCCTGGAGTGGGGACAGGGCGAATCGTCGGGGCTACACCTTC. As protein: CAWSGDRANRRGYTF. Full variable domain (outside the CDR3, taken from reference TRBV30 and TRBJ1-2): SQTIHQWPATLVQPVGSPLSLECTVEGTSNPNLYWYRQAAGRGLQLLFYSVGIGQISSEVPQNLSASRPQDRQFILSSKKLLLSDSGFYLCAWSGDRANRRGYTFGSGTRLTVV.

This clonotype was recorded at least ten times. V is TRBV7-3 and J is TRBJ2-2; D call uncertain. Germline CDR1 reads SGHTA; CDR2 reads FQGTGA. This CDR3 comprises 13 residues. Trimming removed 5 bases at V and 1 base at J, with 5 bases between. CDR3 sequence (DNA): TGTGCCAGCAGCAACAAGAACACCGGGGAGCTGTTTTTT. It encodes CASSNKNTGELFF.

This clonotype was found many times. This chain uses TRBV5-4 with TRBJ2-5; 10 nucleotides agree with TRBD2. Germline V gene sequence: CDR1 SGHNT, CDR2 YYREEE (reference sequence). The CDR3 contains 13 residues. V was pared by 10 bases and J by 2 bases, with 5 bases of the junction left unmatched. CDR3 sequence: CAAKAGGQETQYF. CDR3 nucleotides: TGTGCCGCAAAAGCGGGGGGGCAAGAGACCCAGTACTTC. Variable domain in full (rest from reference TRBV5-4 and TRBJ2-5): ETGVTQSPTHLIKTRGQQVTLRCSSQSGHNTVSWYQQALGQGPQFIFQYYREEENGRGNFPPRFSGLQFPNYSSELNVNALELDDSALYLCAAKAGGQETQYFGPGTRLLVL.

This clonotype showed up many times. The gene calls are TRBV3-1 and TRBJ1-1; 7 nucleotides match TRBD1. Germline CDR1 is LGHDT and CDR2 is YNNKEL (reference sequence). Trimming took 2 bases from V and 3 from J; bases not matched to a gene: 3. CDR3 length: 14 amino acids. CDR3 region: CASSQRDRDTEAFF. CDR3 coding DNA: TGTGCCAGCAGCCAACGAGACAGGGACACTGAAGCTTTCTTT.

At least ten counts were recorded for this clonotype. The chain combines TRBV10-3 with TRBJ2-1; D gene uncertain. This CDR3 has 15 residues. V lost 6 bases to trimming and J lost 5 bases, with 17 bases between them. CDR1 is ENHRY and CDR2 is SYGVKD in the germline V gene. This chain's CDR3 is CAISLLLSDNNEQFF. CDR3 DNA: TGTGCCATCAGCCTGTTACTAAGCGACAACAATGAGCAGTTCTTC.

This clonotype was seen at least ten times. V and J are TRBV4-1 and TRBJ1-1; no clear D. Trimming took 3 bases from V and 0 from J, leaving 5 bases between them. This CDR3 contains 13 residues. Germline CDR1 is MGHRA and CDR2 is YSYEKL. In nucleotides, the CDR3 is TGCGCCAGCAGCCAGCAGGTGAACACTGAAGCTTTCTTT. This codes for CASSQQVNTEAFF.

This clonotype was observed a handful of times. This chain joins TRBV15 and TRBJ2-3; no definite D call. Trimming pared 3 bases from V and 4 bases from J, leaving 5 bases between. In germline, CDR1 is LNHNV, CDR2 YYDKDF (reference sequence). CDR3 length: 12 amino acids. CDR3 coding DNA: TGTGCCACCAGCAGTCTATCAGATACGCAGTATTTT. It is translated as CATSSLSDTQYF.

This clonotype was seen repeatedly, ten times or more. The chain is built from TRBV3-1 and TRBJ2-3; no firm D call. This CDR3 has 15 amino acids. Per the germline V gene, CDR1 is LGHDT and CDR2 is YNNKEL (reference sequence). V lost 0 bases to trimming and J lost 0 bases, with 7 bases between them. CDR3 nucleotide sequence: TGTGCCAGCAGCCAAGACCCCCTGAGCACAGATACGCAGTATTTT. As protein: CASSQDPLSTDTQYF.

This clonotype was observed at least ten times. The CDR3 nucleotides are TGTGCCAGCAGTTTTGCGGGGGGGAGCGGCACAGATACGCAGTATTTT. It yields the protein CASSFAGGSGTDTQYF. J is TRBJ2-3 and V is TRBV12-3 or TRBV12-4; 9 positions agree with TRBD2. This CDR3 comprises 16 residues. Unmatched junction bases numbered 5, after V lost 3 bases and J lost 1 base.

This clonotype was observed many times. The chain joins TRBV10-3 to TRBJ2-3; D perhaps matches TRBD2 (5 bases). The CDR3 contains 16 residues. Germline V gene sequence: CDR1 ENHRY, CDR2 SYGVKD. Trimming pared 5 bases from V and 1 base from J, leaving 16 bases between. CDR3 in amino acids: CAISSEGPGGTDTQYF. In nucleotides, the CDR3 is TGTGCCATCAGTAGCGAGGGCCCTGGAGGCACAGATACGCAGTATTTT.

The rearrangement links TRBV5-1 to TRBJ2-3, with D maybe TRBD1 (5 bases). V lost 0 bases and J 0 bases, leaving 8 bases between the germline ends. In germline, CDR1 is SGHRS, CDR2 YFSETQ. The CDR3 spans 15 residues. CDR3 region: CASSLGGLSTDTQYF. In DNA form, the CDR3 reads TGCGCCAGCAGCTTGGGGGGCCTTAGCACAGATACGCAGTATTTT.

This sequence joins TRBV2 and TRBJ1-1; D might be TRBD1 (5 bases). Trimming removed 11 bases at V and 0 bases at J, with 13 bases between. This CDR3 region has 13 residues. Germline CDR1 reads SNHLY; CDR2 reads FYNNEI. CDR3 nucleotides: TGTGCCCTTGGGGGGGGGATGAACACTGAAGCTTTCTTT. As protein: CALGGGMNTEAFF.

The chain recombines TRBV12-3 or TRBV12-4 with TRBJ1-1; 8 bases are a match to TRBD1. Germline trimming cut 2 bases from V and 1 base from J; bases unmatched to any gene: 0. The length of the CDR3 is 14 residues. DNA for the CDR3: TGTGCCAGCAGTTTAACAGGGGGGAACACTGAAGCTTTCTTT. This codes for CASSLTGGNTEAFF.

This clonotype was recorded many times. The V call is TRBV11-2, the J call TRBJ2-7, with D unresolved. Looked up from germline, CDR1 is SGHAT and CDR2 is FQNNGV. This CDR3 is built from 14 residues. V was shortened by 2 bases and J by 4 bases, with 12 bases between the two germline ends. CDR3 sequence: CASSLPVMRYEQYF. CDR3 coding DNA: TGTGCCAGCAGCTTACCGGTGATGAGGTACGAGCAGTACTTC.

This chain uses TRBV4-2 with TRBJ2-1; TRBD2 agrees at 8 bases. The V segment lost 1 base and the J segment 6 bases; nucleotides outside the gene matches: 8. CDR3 length: 16 amino acids. Germline CDR1 and CDR2: LGHNA and YNFKEQ. CDR3 loop: CASSQGAGGGFNEQFF. The CDR3 region has the DNA TGTGCCAGCAGCCAAGGTGCGGGGGGCGGGTTCAATGAGCAGTTCTTC.

The CDR3 nucleotides read TGTGCCAGCAGTGAATTGCAGGGAGTTTTGGGTGAGCAGTTCTTC. Protein: CASSELQGVLGEQFF. This chain joins TRBV6-1 and TRBJ2-1, with D perhaps assigned TRBD1 or TRBD2 (5 bases each). Deletions cut 2 bases from V and 9 bases from J, with 17 bases between. The CDR3 totals 15 residues. The germline V gene encodes CDR1 MNHNS and CDR2 SASEGT.

This clonotype was counted ten times or more. The J gene is TRBJ2-5, the V gene TRBV18, with TRBD2 as a possible D gene (5 bases). Deletions cut 2 bases from V and 5 bases from J, with 6 bases between. The CDR3 length is 12 residues. Per germline, CDR1 KGHSH and CDR2 LQKENI. CDR3 loop: CASSPREETQYF. The CDR3 DNA reads as TGTGCCAGCTCACCAAGGGAGGAGACCCAGTACTTC.

In this sample, this clonotype turned up many times. V is TRBV9 and J is TRBJ2-1; TRBD2 matches 10 bases. The J segment lost 0 bases and the V segment lost 3 bases, leaving 0 bases of the junction unmatched. CDR3 length: 15 residues. Germline V gene data show CDR1 as SGDLS and CDR2 as YYNGEE. For the CDR3, the DNA is TGTGCCAGCAGCGCTAGCGGGAGCTCCTACAATGAGCAGTTCTTC. Amino acid sequence: CASSASGSSYNEQFF.